The 29 T cell receptor beta chains below all came from one sample that was sequenced in a study of CD8 T cells in ankylosing spondylitis. TCRdb called the 5' RACE reads again in MiXCR, with one record for every CDR3 protein. The data contain some 40,000 distinct CDR3 sequences, about 9.4% of them singletons. The specimen sequenced was blood, either unsorted or a sorted T cell fraction (not recorded which). Source of these receptors: a male donor with ankylosing spondylitis or in good health (not recorded which).

This clonotype has ten or more counts. The V gene is TRBV30, the J gene TRBJ2-1; D unclear. Trimming pared 1 base from V and 5 bases from J, leaving 3 bases between. This CDR3 spans 11 amino acids. Germline assignment: CDR1 GTSNPN and CDR2 SVGIG (reference sequence). CDR3 DNA sequence: TGTGCCTGGAGTGGACACAATGAGCAGTTCTTC. This gives the protein CAWSGHNEQFF.

This clonotype occurred many times. The chain has TRBV7-2 and TRBJ1-1, with D unclear. This CDR3 contains 13 residues. V was cut by 5 bases and J by 3 bases, with 10 bases left in between. Germline CDR1 and CDR2: SGHTA and FQGNSA. This chain's CDR3 is CASSAAPDTEAFF. In nucleotides, the CDR3 is TGTGCCAGCAGCGCCGCCCCGGACACTGAAGCTTTCTTT.

This clonotype occurred many times. The CDR3 loop is CASSLAATNEQYF. CDR3 in DNA: TGCGCCAGCAGCTTGGCCGCTACAAACGAGCAGTACTTC. This chain joins TRBV5-1 and TRBJ2-7; no firm D call. Germline V gene data show CDR1 as SGHRS and CDR2 as YFSETQ. V lost 0 bases to trimming and J lost 5 bases, with 9 bases between them. The CDR3 extends over 13 amino acids.

This clonotype has more than one count but fewer than ten. CDR3 nucleotide sequence: TGCGCCAGCAGCAACAGGGGGCGATCATACGAGCAGTACTTC. Its protein product is CASSNRGRSYEQYF. The chain links TRBV5-1 to TRBJ2-7, with 9 bases aligning to TRBD1. Germline V lookup: CDR1 SGHRS, CDR2 YFSETQ. Trimming cost V 4 bases and J 4 bases; bases outside gene matches: 6. This CDR3 spans 14 amino acids.

At least ten counts were recorded for this clonotype. This rearrangement joins TRBV29-1 to TRBJ2-2, with D possibly being TRBD2 (7 bases). Germline CDR1 reads SQVTM; CDR2 reads ANQGSEA. The CDR3 has 13 amino acids. V was shortened by 7 bases and J by 5 bases, with 14 bases between the two germline ends. In DNA form, the CDR3 reads TGCAGCGGGAAACAGGGAGGGACCGGGGAGCTGTTTTTT. Translated: CSGKQGGTGELFF.

Many counts were recorded for this clonotype. The chain joins TRBV4-2 to TRBJ2-7, with TRBD1 matching over 8 bases. The V and J ends lost 6 bases and 0 bases, in that order; junction bases with no gene match: 4. Looked up from germline, CDR1 is LGHNA and CDR2 is YNFKEQ. There are 14 residues in the CDR3. CDR3 sequence: CASSDRGDSYEQYF. CDR3 coding DNA: TGTGCCAGCAGTGACAGGGGAGACTCCTACGAGCAGTACTTC.

This clonotype was recorded a few times. The chain joins TRBV7-2 to TRBJ2-5; D remains unclear. The V end was cut by 6 bases, the J end by 3 bases, with 11 bases between. This CDR3 contains 13 residues. The germline V gene encodes CDR1 SGHTA and CDR2 FQGNSA. This chain's CDR3 is CASSPEVEETQYF. The DNA of the CDR3 is TGTGCCAGCAGTCCTGAGGTTGAAGAGACCCAGTACTTC.

In its sample, this clonotype was seen many times. This rearrangement joins TRBV3-1 to TRBJ1-5; unclear D gene. The CDR3 spans 13 residues. Deletions cut 2 bases from V and 3 bases from J, with 5 bases between. Germline V gene data show CDR1 as LGHDT and CDR2 as YNNKEL (reference sequence). CDR3: CASSQRPNQPQHF. As DNA, the CDR3 is TGTGCCAGCAGCCAACGGCCCAATCAGCCCCAGCATTTT. The entire variable domain, with the rest obtained from reference TRBV3-1 and TRBJ1-5, is as follows: DTAVSQTPKYLVTQMGNDKSIKCEQNLGHDTMYWYKQDSKKFLKIMFSYNNKELIINETVPNRFSPKSPDKAHLNLHINSLELGDSAVYFCASSQRPNQPQHFGDGTRLSIL.

This clonotype was counted at least ten times. The chain recombines TRBV10-3 with TRBJ2-1, with 11 bases fitting TRBD2. The CDR3 length is 16 residues. V was clipped by 2 bases and J by 3 bases; unmatched bases: 3. Germline V gene sequence: CDR1 ENHRY, CDR2 SYGVKD. The CDR3 nucleotides are TGTGCCATCAGTGAGGCAGGGACTAGCGGCTACAATGAGCAGTTCTTC. As protein: CAISEAGTSGYNEQFF.

The sample holds many counts of this clonotype. V gene TRBV3-1 combines with J gene TRBJ1-1; possibly TRBD1 for D (6 bases). The CDR3 is 13 amino acids. Germline values: CDR1 LGHDT, CDR2 YNNKEL (reference sequence). V shed 1 base and J shed 4 bases, with 7 bases lying between them. DNA for the CDR3: TGTGCCAGCAGCCAAGGGACAGTCACTGAAGCTTTCTTT. Encoded protein: CASSQGTVTEAFF. Full variable domain (remainder filled in from reference TRBV3-1 and TRBJ1-1): DTAVSQTPKYLVTQMGNDKSIKCEQNLGHDTMYWYKQDSKKFLKIMFSYNNKELIINETVPNRFSPKSPDKAHLNLHINSLELGDSAVYFCASSQGTVTEAFFGQGTRLTVV.

There are many counts of this clonotype. The CDR3 coding sequence is TGTGCCAGCAGCTTATCTAAAGCTGGGTCAGATACGCAGTATTTT. Protein sequence: CASSLSKAGSDTQYF. The rearrangement uses TRBV7-6 and TRBJ2-3, with D unclear. The CDR3 runs 15 residues. Germline loops: CDR1 SGHVS, CDR2 FNYEAQ. V dropped 2 bases and J dropped 4 bases, with 13 bases sitting between them.

This clonotype was seen many times. This rearrangement joins TRBV10-3 to TRBJ2-5; D is unresolved. Trimming took 2 bases from V and 2 from J, leaving 3 bases between them. Per the germline V gene, CDR1 is ENHRY and CDR2 is SYGVKD. The CDR3 is 12 amino acids. The CDR3 protein is CAISEGQETQYF. As DNA, the CDR3 is TGTGCCATCAGTGAGGGACAAGAGACCCAGTACTTC.

This clonotype occurred many times. The rearrangement links TRBV12-3 or TRBV12-4 to TRBJ2-3; D might be TRBD2 (5 bases). The CDR3 loop spans 14 amino acids. Trimming took off 3 bases at V and 3 bases at J, with 10 bases between the two ends. CDR3 loop: CASSLRALTDTQYF. CDR3 bases: TGTGCCAGCAGTTTGAGGGCTTTAACAGATACGCAGTATTTT.

This clonotype was seen repeatedly, ten times or more. The genes are TRBV15 and TRBJ2-2; 7 bases agree with TRBD2. The CDR3 length is 15 residues. Trimming cost V 0 bases and J 6 bases; bases outside gene matches: 4. The V gene's germline CDR1 is LNHNV and CDR2 YYDKDF (reference sequence). CDR3 nucleotides: TGTGCCACCAGCAGAGAACTAGCGACGGCCGGGGAGCTGTTTTTT. It is translated as CATSRELATAGELFF. Using reference TRBV15 and TRBJ2-2 for the parts outside the CDR3, the full variable domain is DAMVIQNPRYQVTQFGKPVTLSCSQTLNHNVMYWYQQKSSQAPKLLFHYYDKDFNNEADTPDNFQSRRPNTSFCFLDIRSPGLGDTAMYLCATSRELATAGELFFGEGSRLTVL.

This clonotype was observed many times. The chain uses TRBV5-1 and TRBJ1-1; tentative D call: TRBD1 (5 bases). This CDR3 has 14 residues. V gave up 2 bases and J gave up 1 base, with 9 bases separating them. Germline CDR1 is SGHRS and CDR2 is YFSETQ. The CDR3 bases are TGCGCCAGCAGCTTAGGCACAGGGAACACTGAAGCTTTCTTT. Its translation: CASSLGTGNTEAFF.

This clonotype was seen ten or more times. CDR3 in DNA: TGTGCCAGCAGCTTTCGGCGGGAAGGGGTCGGGGAGCTGTTTTTT. Translating it yields CASSFRREGVGELFF. The chain recombines TRBV5-8 with TRBJ2-2; D may be TRBD2 (6 bases). V lost 2 bases to trimming and J lost 7 bases, with 15 bases between them. Germline CDR1 and CDR2: SGHTS and YDEGEE. The CDR3 covers 15 residues.

This clonotype was observed many times. The chain employs TRBV5-1 and TRBJ2-7; a weak D match, TRBD1 (5 bases). Germline CDR1 reads SGHRS; CDR2 reads YFSETQ. V lost 4 bases to trimming and J lost 4 bases, with 9 bases between them. This CDR3 is built from 12 residues. The CDR3 DNA is TGCGCCAGCAGCGCGGACACTTACGAGCAGTACTTC. Translated: CASSADTYEQYF.

This clonotype was counted at least ten times. This rearrangement joins TRBV5-1 to TRBJ2-5; D not certain. This CDR3 has 13 amino acids. Trimming pared 4 bases from V and 5 bases from J, leaving 12 bases between. The germline CDR1 and CDR2 sequences are SGHRS and YFSETQ. The CDR3 DNA reads as TGCGCCAGCAGCCCGGCTGCTTCGGAGACCCAGTACTTC. It translates to CASSPAASETQYF.

This clonotype was counted at least ten times. The genes are TRBV12-3 or TRBV12-4 and TRBJ2-7; 10 bases agree with TRBD2. The CDR3 loop spans 16 amino acids. The ends lost 5 bases at V and 1 base at J; junction bases unmatched: 8. DNA of the CDR3: TGTGCCAGCAGTGGGACCGGGACTAGCGCTTCCTACGAGCAGTACTTC. It is translated as CASSGTGTSASYEQYF.

This chain links TRBV29-1 with TRBJ2-2; D remains unclear. The germline V gene has CDR1 SQVTM and CDR2 ANQGSEA. The CDR3 is 14 residues long. Trimming removed 3 bases at V and 1 base at J, with 9 bases between. The CDR3 DNA sequence: TGCAGCGTTGATCTAACGGGGAACACCGGGGAGCTGTTTTTT. This translates into CSVDLTGNTGELFF.

In its sample, this clonotype was seen many times. The gene calls are TRBV7-2 and TRBJ2-1, with a weak D call TRBD1 (5 bases). Germline V CDR1 and CDR2: SGHTA, FQGNSA. The CDR3 totals 14 residues. Trimming pared 1 base from V and 5 bases from J, leaving 9 bases between. CDR3 sequence reads: CASSLEQVNNEQFF. The CDR3 bases are TGTGCCAGCAGCTTAGAACAGGTCAACAATGAGCAGTTCTTC. Full variable domain (outside the CDR3, taken from reference TRBV7-2 and TRBJ2-1): GAGVSQSPSNKVTEKGKDVELRCDPISGHTALYWYRQSLGQGLEFLIYFQGNSAPDKSGLPSDRFSAERTGGSVSTLTIQRTQQEDSAVYLCASSLEQVNNEQFFGPGTRLTVL.

The sample holds many counts of this clonotype. The gene calls are TRBV5-1 and TRBJ2-1; D is unclear. In germline, CDR1 is SGHRS, CDR2 YFSETQ. The length of the CDR3 is 12 residues. V was pared by 0 bases and J by 5 bases, with 3 bases between. CDR3 residues: CASSLGDNEQFF. The CDR3, as DNA: TGCGCCAGCAGCTTGGGGGACAATGAGCAGTTCTTC.

The table lists this clonotype with a few counts. With a much larger clone just one base away, this may be a read error. The chain couples TRBV7-2 to TRBJ2-7; 10 bases match TRBD2. CDR3 size: 15 residues. Looked up from germline, CDR1 is SGHTA and CDR2 is FQGNSA. Losses at the gene ends were 1 base for V and 6 bases for J; bases not matched to a gene: 6. CDR3 DNA: TGTGCCAGCAGCTTAGGAGGGACTAGCGCTTCCGAGCAGTACTTC. It is translated as CASSLGGTSASEQYF.

This clonotype showed up many times. The rearrangement uses TRBV10-3 and TRBJ2-7; possibly TRBD1 for D (6 bases). CDR3 length: 14 amino acids. V was shortened by 2 bases and J by 4 bases, with 12 bases between the two germline ends. CDR1 and CDR2 (germline): ENHRY, SYGVKD. Written as DNA, the CDR3 is TGTGCCATCAGTGAGAGGGTCAGGGGATACGAGCAGTACTTC. Its translation is CAISERVRGYEQYF.

The sample holds many counts of this clonotype. For the CDR3, the DNA is TGTGCCAGCGGAACAGGGGCGAACACTGAAGCTTTCTTT. As protein: CASGTGANTEAFF. The chain couples TRBV12-3 or TRBV12-4 to TRBJ1-1; TRBD1 matches at 7 bases. CDR3 length: 13 residues. Germline trimming cut 8 bases from V and 1 base from J; bases unmatched to any gene: 4.

This clonotype was seen at least ten times. The rearrangement joins TRBV24-1 to TRBJ2-7; a possible D gene is TRBD2 (6 bases). CDR1 KGHDR and CDR2 SFDVKD come from the germline V gene. The V gene lost 1 base and the J gene lost 2 bases, with 14 bases spanning the gap. This CDR3 is 16 amino acids long. CDR3 in DNA: TGTGCCACCAGTGATTTCGGGGGACTCTTAACCTACGAGCAGTACTTC. Encoded protein: CATSDFGGLLTYEQYF.

The table lists this clonotype with many counts. This chain links TRBV11-3 with TRBJ2-1, with D perhaps given as TRBD1 or TRBD2 (5 bases each). Per germline, CDR1 SGHNT and CDR2 YENEEA. The V end was cut by 1 base, the J end by 0 bases, with 22 bases between. The CDR3 loop spans 20 amino acids. CDR3 bases: TGTGCCAGCAGCTTAGTAGGGGACCCACTTCCTTGGAGCTCCTACAATGAGCAGTTCTTC. It specifies CASSLVGDPLPWSSYNEQFF.

This clonotype was counted at least ten times. J is TRBJ2-2 and V is TRBV10-3; D unresolved. The V and J ends lost 0 bases and 7 bases respectively, with 12 bases between them. There are 15 residues in the CDR3. Germline V CDR1 and CDR2: ENHRY, SYGVKD. The CDR3: CAISESQDAFGELFF. CDR3 sequence (DNA): TGTGCCATCAGTGAGTCCCAGGACGCATTCGGGGAGCTGTTTTTT.

This clonotype appeared many times. The chain joins TRBV9 to TRBJ2-2, with TRBD2 identical over 8 bases. Germline V gene sequence: CDR1 SGDLS, CDR2 YYNGEE. This CDR3 has 16 amino acids. With 6 bases clipped from V and 2 bases from J, the junction kept 9 bases outside the gene matches. The CDR3: CASNNLAGTNTGELFF. CDR3 nucleotides: TGTGCCAGCAACAATTTAGCGGGAACAAACACCGGGGAGCTGTTTTTT.